This T cell receptor (beta chain) was identified in a study of shared clonotypes between healthy human individuals. Naive CD8 populations comprised CD45RO-negative cells positively selected for CCR7, excluding terminally differentiated effector memory CD45RA+ cells. Nashville, Tennessee was home to all donors, each a Caucasian adult. Study-level points and caveats: All-four-donor shared clonotypes had higher generation probabilities than non-shared clonotypes did. The diversity represented, both genetic and in exposure history, was limited by few donors.

Trimming shortened V by 10 bases and J by 1 base, and 16 bases separated the two germline ends. This CDR3 contains 14 residues. The germline CDR1 and CDR2 sequences are LNHDA and SQIVND (reference sequence). Original data processing: Junction-only immunoSEQ data arrived without quality scores, meaning filtering differed. Method: immunoSEQ multiplex PCR; TCRdb's copy keeps in-frame clones and lacks some. V and J calls and clone size follow that table, whereas D and trimming were derived from the DNA. The sample carries around 2.1 million clones, under 95% recorded once. On this clone: Its antigen is undetermined.

This receptor was taken from a man aged 18 to 30 in good health. Some clones in this sample may be carry-over from other donors' samples. The sequenced sample consisted of naive CD8+ T cells from PBMCs. The chain combines TRBV19 with TRBJ1-1, with no clear D. The CDR3 sequence is CATRLRQANTEAFF. The CDR3 DNA reads as TGTGCCACCCGTCTGAGGCAGGCGAACACTGAAGCTTTCTTT. The full variable domain, completed using reference TRBV19 and TRBJ1-1, is DGGITQSPKYLFRKEGQNVTLSCEQNLNHDAMYWYRQDPGQGLRLIYYSQIVNDFQKGDIAEGYSVSREKKESFPLTVTSAQKNPTAFYLCATRLRQANTEAFFGQGTRLTVV.